These 9 T cell receptor beta chains originate from one sample sequenced in a study of OX40 agonist ivuxolimab in advanced cancers. The table came from immunoSEQ multiplex PCR; TCRdb's copy has only in-frame clones and leaves some out. The sample holds 23,000 or so clones, roughly four fifths seen once. The specimen was CD4+ or CD8+ T cells sorted from blood, collected in a trial of the OX40 agonist ivuxolimab. These receptors originate from an adult with an advanced solid tumor such as melanoma, head and neck, liver or kidney cancer.

The chain's CDR3 is CASKGRELFF. Written as DNA, the CDR3 is TGTGCCAGCAAGGGCCGGGAGCTGTTTTTT. The rearrangement joins TRBV25-1 to TRBJ2-2, with D unresolved. The germline gives CDR1 MGHDK, CDR2 SYGVNS. The CDR3 is made up of 10 amino acids. V dropped 7 bases and J dropped 9 bases, with 6 bases sitting between them.

The CDR3 sequence: CASSYRSGRGQETQYF. CDR3 nucleotide sequence: TGTGCCAGCAGCTATCGGAGCGGGAGAGGGCAAGAGACCCAGTACTTC. The chain links TRBV13 to TRBJ2-5, with 8 bases that match TRBD2. This CDR3 comprises 16 residues. With V trimmed by 4 bases and J by 2 bases, 9 bases remained unmatched. The V gene's germline CDR1 is PRHDT and CDR2 FYEKMQ (reference sequence).

The chain couples TRBV29-1 to TRBJ1-1, with 7 positions matching TRBD1. With V trimmed by 6 bases and J by 4 bases, 17 bases remained unmatched. Per germline, CDR1 SQVTM and CDR2 ANQGSEA. This CDR3 is 16 amino acids long. Here the CDR3 reads CSVHGQDEMKGTEAFF. CDR3 DNA sequence: TGCAGCGTCCATGGACAGGATGAGATGAAGGGCACTGAAGCTTTCTTT.

Regarding this clone: A junction end diverges from the germline sequence, so it may reflect a read error. This chain links TRBV29-1 with TRBJ2-2, with D possibly TRBD1 on 7 matching bases. This CDR3 is 13 amino acids long. Germline V gene lookup returns CDR1 SQVTM and CDR2 ANQGSEA. CDR3: CTVGGTDTGELFF. The CDR3 coding sequence is TGCACCGTTGGGGGGACAGACACCGGGGAGCTGTTTTTT.

The chain has TRBV2 and TRBJ2-2, with D perhaps matching TRBD2 (5 bases). CDR3 length: 15 residues. V dropped 3 bases and J dropped 0 bases, with 8 bases sitting between them. Per the germline V gene, CDR1 is SNHLY and CDR2 is FYNNEI. The CDR3 is CASSEQRSNTGELFF. In nucleotides, the CDR3 is TGTGCCAGCAGTGAGCAGCGGTCGAACACCGGGGAGCTGTTTTTT.

The CDR3 spells CASSPGLQGRELFF. DNA for the CDR3: TGTGCCAGCAGCCCGGGTCTCCAGGGGCGGGAGCTGTTTTTT. This chain joins TRBV27 and TRBJ2-2, with D possibly matching TRBD1 (6 bases). Germline assignment: CDR1 MNHEY and CDR2 SMNVEV (reference sequence). This CDR3 region has 14 residues. Trimming removed 6 bases at V and 9 bases at J, with 17 bases between.

The V gene is TRBV7-9, the J gene TRBJ2-2, with 10 nucleotides matching TRBD2. This CDR3 spans 15 amino acids. Trimming removed 3 bases from V and 5 bases from J; junction bases left unmatched: 3. The germline V gene encodes CDR1 SEHNR and CDR2 FQNEAQ (reference sequence). CDR3 region: CASSFLAGVTGELFF. Here the CDR3 DNA reads TGTGCCAGCAGCTTTCTAGCGGGGGTTACCGGGGAGCTGTTTTTT.

The chain is built from TRBV10-1 and TRBJ2-2; TRBD2 aligns across 12 bases. CDR1 WNHNN and CDR2 SYGVQD come from the germline V gene (reference sequence). The CDR3 is made up of 19 amino acids. The junction had 11 bases not matched to a gene; V was cut back by 2 bases and J by 4 bases. The CDR3 region has the DNA TGCGCCAGCAGTGAGCTGCGGACTAGCGGGGCCCATTCCACCGGGGAGCTGTTTTTT. Translation: CASSELRTSGAHSTGELFF.

This clone was picked up one time. The chain uses TRBV6-5 and TRBJ1-1; maybe TRBD1 (6 bases). The ends were cut back, 2 bases at V and 5 bases at J, with 12 bases in the middle. Germline V gives CDR1 MNHEY, CDR2 SVGAGI. CDR3 length: 14 amino acids. The CDR3 sequence is CASSYAGGLTEAFF. The CDR3 region has the DNA TGTGCCAGCAGTTACGCGGGGGGCTTGACTGAAGCTTTCTTT.